These 2 T cell receptor beta chains originate from one sample sequenced in a study of blood T cell repertoires in COVID-19. Produced via immunoSEQ multiplex PCR; TCRdb's table is partial and in-frame only. The profile shows 150,000 to 200,000 clones, 70% to 90% of them singletons. The sequencing sample was made of peripheral blood. The receptors shown here come from a woman in her forties or fifties with COVID-19, enrolled during active disease.

V usage is TRBV19 and J usage is TRBJ2-3; D is possibly TRBD2 (6 bases). The CDR3 has 13 residues. Germline V gene lookup returns CDR1 LNHDA and CDR2 SQIVND (reference sequence). Trimming left V 3 bases short and J 3 bases short, with 7 bases between. The DNA for the CDR3 is TGTGCCAGTAGTATCGGGACTACAGATACGCAGTATTTT. It codes for CASSIGTTDTQYF.

The chain is built from TRBV29-1 and TRBJ2-2; 10 bases fit TRBD1. Germline trimming cut 6 bases from V and 2 bases from J; bases unmatched to any gene: 9. The CDR3 totals 16 residues. From germline, CDR1 is SQVTM and CDR2 ANQGSEA. The CDR3 here is CSVKGTGDFNTGELFF. The CDR3 DNA follows: TGCAGCGTCAAGGGGACAGGGGACTTTAACACCGGGGAGCTGTTTTTT.